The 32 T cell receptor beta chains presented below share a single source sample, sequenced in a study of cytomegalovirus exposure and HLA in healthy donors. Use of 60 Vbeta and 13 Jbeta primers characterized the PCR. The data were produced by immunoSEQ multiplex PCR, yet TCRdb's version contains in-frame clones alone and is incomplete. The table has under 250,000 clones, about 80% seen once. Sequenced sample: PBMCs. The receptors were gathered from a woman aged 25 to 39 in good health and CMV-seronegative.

The CDR3 DNA reads TGTGCCAGCAGTGAGCTACGGGGAGGCTACACCTTC. Amino acid sequence: CASSELRGGYTF. The rearrangement joins TRBV2 to TRBJ1-2; D call uncertain. V was clipped by 3 bases and J by 8 bases, with 10 bases between them. The CDR3 sequence is 12 residues long. Germline CDR1 reads SNHLY; CDR2 reads FYNNEI.

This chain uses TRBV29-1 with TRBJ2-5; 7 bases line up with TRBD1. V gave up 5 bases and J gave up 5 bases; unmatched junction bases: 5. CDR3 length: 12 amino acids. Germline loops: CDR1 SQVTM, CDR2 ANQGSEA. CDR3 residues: CSVHRGVETQYF. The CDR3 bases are TGCAGCGTTCACAGGGGAGTCGAGACCCAGTACTTC.

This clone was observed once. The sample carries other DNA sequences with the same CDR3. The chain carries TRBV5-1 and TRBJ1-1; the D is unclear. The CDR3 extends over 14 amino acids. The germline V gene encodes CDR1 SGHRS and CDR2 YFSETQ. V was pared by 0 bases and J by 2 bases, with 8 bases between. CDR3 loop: CASSLDSRNTEAFF. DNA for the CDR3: TGCGCCAGCAGCTTGGACAGTAGAAACACTGAAGCTTTCTTT. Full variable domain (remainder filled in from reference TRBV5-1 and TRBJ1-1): KAGVTQTPRYLIKTRGQQVTLSCSPISGHRSVSWYQQTPGQGLQFLFEYFSETQRNKGNFPGRFSGRQFSNSRSEMNVSTLELGDSALYLCASSLDSRNTEAFFGQGTRLTVV.

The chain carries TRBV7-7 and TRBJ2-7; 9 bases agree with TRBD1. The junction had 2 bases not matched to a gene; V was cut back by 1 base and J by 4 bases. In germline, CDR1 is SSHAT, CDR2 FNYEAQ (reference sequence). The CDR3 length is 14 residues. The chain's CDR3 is CASSLGGQGYEQYF. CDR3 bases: TGTGCCAGCAGCTTAGGGGGACAGGGATACGAGCAGTACTTC.

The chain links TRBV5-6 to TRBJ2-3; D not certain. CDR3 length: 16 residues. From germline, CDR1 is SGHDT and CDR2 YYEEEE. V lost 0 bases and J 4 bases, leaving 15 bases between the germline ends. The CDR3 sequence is CASSLVVVERADTQYF. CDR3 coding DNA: TGTGCCAGCAGCTTGGTGGTAGTGGAGCGCGCAGATACGCAGTATTTT.

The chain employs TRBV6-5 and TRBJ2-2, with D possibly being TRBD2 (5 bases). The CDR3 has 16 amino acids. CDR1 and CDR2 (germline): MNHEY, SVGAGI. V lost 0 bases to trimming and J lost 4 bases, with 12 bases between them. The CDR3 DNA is TGTGCCAGCAGTTACTCGTTCCTAGCTGGCACCGGGGAGCTGTTTTTT. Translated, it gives CASSYSFLAGTGELFF.

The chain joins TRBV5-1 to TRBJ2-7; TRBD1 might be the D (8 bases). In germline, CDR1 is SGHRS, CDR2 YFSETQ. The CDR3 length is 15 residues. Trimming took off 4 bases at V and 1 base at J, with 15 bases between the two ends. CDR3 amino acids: CASSGGDRFSYEQYF. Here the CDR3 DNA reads TGCGCCAGCAGCGGGGGGGACAGGTTTTCCTACGAGCAGTACTTC.

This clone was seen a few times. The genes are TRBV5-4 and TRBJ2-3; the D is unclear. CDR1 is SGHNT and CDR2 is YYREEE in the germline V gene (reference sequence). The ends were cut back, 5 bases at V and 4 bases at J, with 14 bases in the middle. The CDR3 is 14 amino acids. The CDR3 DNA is TGTGCCAGCAGTTTCGAGGCGGTCGCAGATACGCAGTATTTT. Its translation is CASSFEAVADTQYF.

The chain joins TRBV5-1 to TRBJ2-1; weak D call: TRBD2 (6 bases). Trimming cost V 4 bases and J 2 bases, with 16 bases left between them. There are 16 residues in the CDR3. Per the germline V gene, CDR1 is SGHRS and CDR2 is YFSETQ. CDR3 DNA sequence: TGCGCCAGCAGCGTGGGACTGGGAGACCCCTACAATGAGCAGTTCTTC. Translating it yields CASSVGLGDPYNEQFF.

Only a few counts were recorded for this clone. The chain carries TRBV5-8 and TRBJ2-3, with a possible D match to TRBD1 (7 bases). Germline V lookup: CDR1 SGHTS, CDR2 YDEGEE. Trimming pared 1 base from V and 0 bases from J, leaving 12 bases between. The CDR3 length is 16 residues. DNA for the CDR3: TGTGCCAGCAGCTTGTTCCCAGGGGGGAGCACAGATACGCAGTATTTT. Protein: CASSLFPGGSTDTQYF.

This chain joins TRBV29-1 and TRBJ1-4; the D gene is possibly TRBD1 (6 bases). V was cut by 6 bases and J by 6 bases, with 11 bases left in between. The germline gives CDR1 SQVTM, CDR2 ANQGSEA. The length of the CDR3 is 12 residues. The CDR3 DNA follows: TGCAGCGTCAGGGGCAGGGATGAAAAACTGTTTTTT. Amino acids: CSVRGRDEKLFF.

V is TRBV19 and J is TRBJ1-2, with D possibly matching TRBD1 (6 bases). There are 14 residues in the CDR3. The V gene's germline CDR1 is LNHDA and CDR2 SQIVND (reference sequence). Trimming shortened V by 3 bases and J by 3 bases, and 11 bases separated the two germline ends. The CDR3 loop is CASSIRNRDYGYTF. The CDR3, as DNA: TGTGCCAGTAGTATTCGGAACAGGGACTATGGCTACACCTTC.

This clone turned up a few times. For the CDR3, the DNA is TGCAGCGCAAGGGGTAACACTGAAGCTTTCTTT. Amino acid sequence: CSARGNTEAFF. The chain carries TRBV29-1 and TRBJ1-1, with TRBD1 as a possible D gene (5 bases). Per germline, CDR1 SQVTM and CDR2 ANQGSEA. V dropped 7 bases and J dropped 2 bases, with 8 bases sitting between them. The CDR3 loop spans 11 amino acids.

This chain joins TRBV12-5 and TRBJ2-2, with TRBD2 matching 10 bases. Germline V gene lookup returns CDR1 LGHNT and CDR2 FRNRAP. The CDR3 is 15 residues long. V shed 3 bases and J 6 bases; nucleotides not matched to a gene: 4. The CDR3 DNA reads TGTGCTAGTGGTTTATGGCTAGCGGGGGCCGGGGAGCTGTTTTTT. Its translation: CASGLWLAGAGELFF. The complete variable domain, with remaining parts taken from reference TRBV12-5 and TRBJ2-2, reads DARVTQTPRHKVTEMGQEVTMRCQPILGHNTVFWYRQTMMQGLELLAYFRNRAPLDDSGMPKDRFSAEMPDATLATLKIQPSEPRDSAVYFCASGLWLAGAGELFFGEGSRLTVL.

CDR3 sequence (DNA): TGTGCCTGGAGCGAGTGGACACCCTACGAGCAGTACTTC. It encodes CAWSEWTPYEQYF. This chain connects TRBV30 to TRBJ2-7; TRBD1 is a possible D gene (5 bases). This CDR3 spans 13 amino acids. Trimming pared 3 bases from V and 2 bases from J, leaving 11 bases between. The V gene's germline CDR1 is GTSNPN and CDR2 SVGIG (reference sequence).

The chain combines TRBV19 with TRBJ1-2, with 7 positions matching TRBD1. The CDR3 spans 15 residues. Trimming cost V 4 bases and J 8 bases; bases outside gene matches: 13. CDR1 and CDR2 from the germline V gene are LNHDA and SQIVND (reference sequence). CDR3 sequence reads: CASSTSGGIGVGYTF. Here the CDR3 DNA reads TGTGCCAGTAGTACATCAGGGGGGATCGGCGTAGGCTACACCTTC.

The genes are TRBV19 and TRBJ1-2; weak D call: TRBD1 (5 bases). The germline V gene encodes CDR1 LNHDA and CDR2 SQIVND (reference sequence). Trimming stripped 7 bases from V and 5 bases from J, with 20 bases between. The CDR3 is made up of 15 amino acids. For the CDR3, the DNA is TGTGCCAGTACCATACTGGGCGGGGGAAATTATGGCTACACCTTC. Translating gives CASTILGGGNYGYTF.

CDR3 in amino acids: CASSRTGSYEQYF. CDR3 DNA: TGTGCCAGCAGCCGGACAGGCTCCTACGAGCAGTACTTC. The chain couples TRBV7-9 to TRBJ2-5; 7 bases map to TRBD1. The tail of the sequence fits TRBJ2-7 better, so the J call may be wrong. The CDR3 has 13 residues. Germline lookup yields CDR1 SEHNR and CDR2 FQNEAQ (reference sequence).

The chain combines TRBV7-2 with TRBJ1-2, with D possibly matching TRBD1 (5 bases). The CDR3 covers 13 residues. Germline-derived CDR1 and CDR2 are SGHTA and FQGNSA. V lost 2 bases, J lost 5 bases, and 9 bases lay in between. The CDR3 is CASSLRKGYGYTF. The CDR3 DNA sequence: TGTGCCAGCAGCTTACGGAAGGGGTATGGCTACACCTTC.

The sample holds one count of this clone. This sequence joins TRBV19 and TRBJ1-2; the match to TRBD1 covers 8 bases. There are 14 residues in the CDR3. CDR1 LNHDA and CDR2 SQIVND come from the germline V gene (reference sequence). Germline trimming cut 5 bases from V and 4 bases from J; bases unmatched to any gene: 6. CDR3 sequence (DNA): TGTGCCAGTAGTCTCGACAGGGGCGTCTATGGCTACACCTTC. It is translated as CASSLDRGVYGYTF.

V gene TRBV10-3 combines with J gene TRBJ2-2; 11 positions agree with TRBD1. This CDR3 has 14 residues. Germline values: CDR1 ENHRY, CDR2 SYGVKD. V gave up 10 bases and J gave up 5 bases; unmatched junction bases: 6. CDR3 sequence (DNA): TGTGCCACCCAAGGGACAGGGGGGACCGGGGAGCTGTTTTTT. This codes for CATQGTGGTGELFF.

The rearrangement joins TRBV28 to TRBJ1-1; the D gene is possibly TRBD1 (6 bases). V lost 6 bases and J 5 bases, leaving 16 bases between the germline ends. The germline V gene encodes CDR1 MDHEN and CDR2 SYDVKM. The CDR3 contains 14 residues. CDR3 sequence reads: CASRAGQGSTEAFF. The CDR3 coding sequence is TGTGCCAGCAGGGCCGGTCAGGGGAGTACTGAAGCTTTCTTT.

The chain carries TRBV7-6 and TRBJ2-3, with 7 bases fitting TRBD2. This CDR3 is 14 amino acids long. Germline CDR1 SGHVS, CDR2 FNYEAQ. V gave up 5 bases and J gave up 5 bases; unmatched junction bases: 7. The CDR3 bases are TGTGCCAGCAGCCGAGCGTTAGCGGGAGATACGCAGTATTTT. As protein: CASSRALAGDTQYF.

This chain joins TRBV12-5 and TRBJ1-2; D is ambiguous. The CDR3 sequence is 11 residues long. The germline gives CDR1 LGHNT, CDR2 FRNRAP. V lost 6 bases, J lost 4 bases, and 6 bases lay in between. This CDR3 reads CASGYSYGYTF. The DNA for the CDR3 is TGTGCTAGTGGATACAGCTATGGCTACACCTTC.

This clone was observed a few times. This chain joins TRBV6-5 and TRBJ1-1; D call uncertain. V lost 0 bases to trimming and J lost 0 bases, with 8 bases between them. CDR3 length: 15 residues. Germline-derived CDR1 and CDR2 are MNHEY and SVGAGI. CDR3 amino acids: CASSYSPGMNTEAFF. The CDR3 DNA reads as TGTGCCAGCAGTTACTCCCCAGGTATGAACACTGAAGCTTTCTTT.

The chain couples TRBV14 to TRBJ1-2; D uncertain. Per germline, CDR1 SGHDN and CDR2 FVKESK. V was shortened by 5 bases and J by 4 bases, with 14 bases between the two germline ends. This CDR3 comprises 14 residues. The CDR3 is CASSSRSYLYGYTF. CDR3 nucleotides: TGTGCCAGCAGCTCCCGTAGTTACCTCTATGGCTACACCTTC.

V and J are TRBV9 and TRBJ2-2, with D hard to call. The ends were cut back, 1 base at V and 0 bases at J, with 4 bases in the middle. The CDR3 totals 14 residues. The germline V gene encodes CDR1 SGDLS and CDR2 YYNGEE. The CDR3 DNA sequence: TGTGCCAGCAGCGTAAGCCCGAACACCGGGGAGCTGTTTTTT. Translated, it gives CASSVSPNTGELFF. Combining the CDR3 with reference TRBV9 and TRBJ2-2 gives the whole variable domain DSGVTQTPKHLITATGQRVTLRCSPRSGDLSVYWYQQSLDQGLQFLIQYYNGEERAKGNILERFSAQQFPDLHSELNLSSLELGDSALYFCASSVSPNTGELFFGEGSRLTVL.

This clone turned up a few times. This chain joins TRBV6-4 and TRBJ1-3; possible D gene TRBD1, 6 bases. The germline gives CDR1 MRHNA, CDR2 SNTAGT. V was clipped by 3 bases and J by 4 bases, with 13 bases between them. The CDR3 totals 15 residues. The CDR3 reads CASSEDTGSGNTIYF. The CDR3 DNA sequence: TGTGCCAGCAGTGAAGATACAGGGTCGGGAAACACCATATATTTT.

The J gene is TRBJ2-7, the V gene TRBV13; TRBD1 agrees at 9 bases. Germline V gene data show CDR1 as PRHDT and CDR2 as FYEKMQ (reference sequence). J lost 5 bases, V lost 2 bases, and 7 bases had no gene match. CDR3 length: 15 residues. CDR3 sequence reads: CASSLWDRDLDEQYF. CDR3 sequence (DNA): TGTGCCAGCAGCTTATGGGACAGGGATCTCGACGAGCAGTACTTC.

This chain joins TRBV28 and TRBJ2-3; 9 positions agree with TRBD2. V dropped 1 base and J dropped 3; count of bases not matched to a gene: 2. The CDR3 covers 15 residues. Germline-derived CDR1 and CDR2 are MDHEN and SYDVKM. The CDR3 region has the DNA TGTGCCAGCAGTTTATCTCTAGCGGGAACAGATACGCAGTATTTT. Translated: CASSLSLAGTDTQYF.

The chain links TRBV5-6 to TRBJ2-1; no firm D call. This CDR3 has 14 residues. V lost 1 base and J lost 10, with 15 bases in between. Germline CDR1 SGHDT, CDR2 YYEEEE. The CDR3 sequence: CASSLLQSLREQFF. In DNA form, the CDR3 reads TGTGCCAGCAGCTTGTTACAGTCCTTAAGGGAGCAGTTCTTC.

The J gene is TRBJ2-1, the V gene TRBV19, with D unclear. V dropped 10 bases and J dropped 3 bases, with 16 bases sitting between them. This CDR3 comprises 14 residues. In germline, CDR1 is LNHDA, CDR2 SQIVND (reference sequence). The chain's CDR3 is CATPCEPRYNEQFF. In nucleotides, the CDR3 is TGTGCCACCCCGTGCGAGCCACGCTACAATGAGCAGTTCTTC.